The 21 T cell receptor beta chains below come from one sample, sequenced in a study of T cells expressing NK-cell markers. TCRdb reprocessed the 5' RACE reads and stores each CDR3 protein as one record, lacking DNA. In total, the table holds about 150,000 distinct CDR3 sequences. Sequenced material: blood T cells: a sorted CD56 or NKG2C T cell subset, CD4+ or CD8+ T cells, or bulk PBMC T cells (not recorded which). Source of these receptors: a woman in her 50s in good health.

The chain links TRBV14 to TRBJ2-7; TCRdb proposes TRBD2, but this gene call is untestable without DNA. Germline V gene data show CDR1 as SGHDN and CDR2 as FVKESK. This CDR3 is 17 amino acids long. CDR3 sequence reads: CASSQNTGTSGSYEQYF.

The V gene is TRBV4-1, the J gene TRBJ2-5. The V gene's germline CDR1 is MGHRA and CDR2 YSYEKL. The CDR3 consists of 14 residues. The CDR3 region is CASSQGTTGETQYF.

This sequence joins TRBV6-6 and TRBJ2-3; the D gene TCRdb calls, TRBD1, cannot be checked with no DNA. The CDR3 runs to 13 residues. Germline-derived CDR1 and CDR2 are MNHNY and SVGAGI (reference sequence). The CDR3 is CASSSLEADTQYF.

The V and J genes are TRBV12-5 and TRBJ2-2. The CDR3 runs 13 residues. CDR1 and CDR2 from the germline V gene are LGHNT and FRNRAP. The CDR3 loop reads CASGLVSGELFFF.

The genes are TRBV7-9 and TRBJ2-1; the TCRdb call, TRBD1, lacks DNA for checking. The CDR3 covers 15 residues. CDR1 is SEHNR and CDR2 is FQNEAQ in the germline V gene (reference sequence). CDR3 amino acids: CASTPPGQGYNEQFF.

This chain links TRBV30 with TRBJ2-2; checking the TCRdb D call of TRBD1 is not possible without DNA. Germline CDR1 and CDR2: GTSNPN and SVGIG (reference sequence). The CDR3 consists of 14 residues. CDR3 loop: CAWSRQGRTGELFF.

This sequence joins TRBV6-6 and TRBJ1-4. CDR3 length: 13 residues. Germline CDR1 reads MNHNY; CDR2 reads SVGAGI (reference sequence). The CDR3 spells CASSYGLGEKLFF.

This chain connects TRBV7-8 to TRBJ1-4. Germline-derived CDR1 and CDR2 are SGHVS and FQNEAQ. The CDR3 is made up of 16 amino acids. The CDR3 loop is CASSSTTVGPNEKLFF.

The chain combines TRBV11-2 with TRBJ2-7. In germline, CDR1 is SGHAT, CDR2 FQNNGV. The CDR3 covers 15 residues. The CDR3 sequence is CASSLVGGISYEQYF.

The CDR3 reads CASSYTTHTQYF. The chain employs TRBV14 and TRBJ2-3. The germline CDR1 and CDR2 sequences are SGHDN and FVKESK. The CDR3 totals 12 residues.

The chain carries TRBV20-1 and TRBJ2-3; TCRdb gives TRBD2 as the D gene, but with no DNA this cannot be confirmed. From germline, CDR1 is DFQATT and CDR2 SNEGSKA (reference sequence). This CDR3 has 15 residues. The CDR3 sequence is CSARDDYTSTDTQYF.

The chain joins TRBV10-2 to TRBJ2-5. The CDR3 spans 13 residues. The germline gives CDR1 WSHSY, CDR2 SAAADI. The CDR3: CASSVAVKETQYF.

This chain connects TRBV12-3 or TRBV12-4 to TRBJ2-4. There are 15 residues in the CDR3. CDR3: CASSYSPLAENIQYF.

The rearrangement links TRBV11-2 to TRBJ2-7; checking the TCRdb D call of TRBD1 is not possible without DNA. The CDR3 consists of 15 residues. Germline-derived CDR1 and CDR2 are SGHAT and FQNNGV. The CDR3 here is CASSLGAGGAYEQYF. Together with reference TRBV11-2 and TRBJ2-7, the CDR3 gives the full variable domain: EAGVAQSPRYKIIEKRQSVAFWCNPISGHATLYWYQQILGQGPKLLIQFQNNGVVDDSQLPKDRFSAERLKGVDSTLKIQPAKLEDSAVYLCASSLGAGGAYEQYFGPGTRLTVT.

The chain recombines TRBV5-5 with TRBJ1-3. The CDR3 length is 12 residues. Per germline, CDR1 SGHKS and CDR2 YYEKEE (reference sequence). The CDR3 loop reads CASSFQGNTIYF.

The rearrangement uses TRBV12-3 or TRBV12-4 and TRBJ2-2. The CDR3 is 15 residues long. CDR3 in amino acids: CASRSGRSNTGELFF.

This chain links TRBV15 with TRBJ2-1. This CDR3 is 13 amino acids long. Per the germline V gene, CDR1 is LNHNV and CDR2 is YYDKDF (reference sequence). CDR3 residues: CATSRVDGNEQFF.

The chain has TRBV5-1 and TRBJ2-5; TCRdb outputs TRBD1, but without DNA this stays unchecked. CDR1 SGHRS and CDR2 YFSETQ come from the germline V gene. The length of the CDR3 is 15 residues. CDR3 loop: CASSLARQNQETQYF.

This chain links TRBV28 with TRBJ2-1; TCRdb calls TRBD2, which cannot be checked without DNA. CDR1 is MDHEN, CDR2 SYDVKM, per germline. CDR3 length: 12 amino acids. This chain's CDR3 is CASTLAVGEQFF.

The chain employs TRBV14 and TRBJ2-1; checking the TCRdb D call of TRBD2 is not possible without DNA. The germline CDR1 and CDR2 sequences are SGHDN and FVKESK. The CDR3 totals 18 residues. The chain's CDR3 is CASSQFSSGTRSYNEQFF.

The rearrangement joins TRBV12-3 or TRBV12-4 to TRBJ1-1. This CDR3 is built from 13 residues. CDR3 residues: CASSSTPATEAFF.